This T cell receptor beta chain was observed in a study of OX40 agonist ivuxolimab in advanced cancers. The study, taken as a whole, reports: In general, CD8+ T cells held more expanded clones than CD4+ did, on average. Antigen specificity of clonally expanded peripheral T cells was not established.

Germline assignment: CDR1 MNHEY and CDR2 SMNVEV (reference sequence). The CDR3 runs 11 residues. The junction had 0 bases not matched to a gene; V was cut back by 6 bases and J by 4 bases. Some clones are missing from TCRdb's copy, which holds only in-frame ones; the method was immunoSEQ multiplex PCR. The sample carries about 100,000 clones, approximately 89% recorded once. This clone occurred once. The antigen remains unidentified. The receptor was isolated from an adult with an advanced solid tumor such as melanoma, head and neck, liver or kidney cancer. V is TRBV27 and J is TRBJ2-7; TRBD1 matches 7 bases. Material: CD4+ or CD8+ T cells sorted from blood, obtained in a trial of the OX40 agonist ivuxolimab. In DNA, the CDR3 is TGTGCCAGCAGACAGGGGTACGAGCAGTACTTC. This codes for CASRQGYEQYF.